The rows below give T cell receptor beta chains drawn from one sample of a study of human T cells and chemical hapten exposure. In TCRdb, the RACE reads were re-called with MiXCR into one record per CDR3 protein. The data show about 360,000 distinct CDR3 sequences, around 7% seen once. Sequenced material: whole blood, taken in connection with sensitization to the hapten diphenylcyclopropenone (DPC). These TCRs come from a young woman with alopecia areata. Some clones in this sample may be carry-over from other donors' samples. The conserved cysteine and the conserved F or W are not part of the CDR3 here.

cdr3_length | v_call | cdr3_aa
13 | TRBV12-3/TRBV12-4 | ASSFRGIGTDTQY
12 | TRBV10-3 | AISDGQDYQPQH
14 | TRBV15 | ATSRDLRGGLDEQY
15 | TRBV4-3 | ASSQDLGLAPYNEQF
12 | TRBV6-2/TRBV6-3 | ASSPWTGAREQY
13 | TRBV20-1 | SAEQATSSTDTQY
14 | TRBV20-1 | SARAITGGLSDTQY
14 | TRBV7-2 | ASSWTSGGTTGTQY
14 | TRBV4-2 | ASSQGVQGLNQPQH
12 | TRBV12-3/TRBV12-4 | ASSLNGQGAEAF
12 | TRBV7-8 | ASSGKTGRETQY
12 | TRBV12-3/TRBV12-4 | ASSLETAGNTIY
11 | TRBV18 | ASSGDRATEAF
12 | TRBV27 | ASRRTGSTDTQY
11 | TRBV6-5 | ASRGLAGDEQY
13 | TRBV9 | ASSARAGKKNIQY
11 | TRBV28 | ASSAGTLDEQY
14 | TRBV5-1 | ASSSQMRRGNTEAF
16 | TRBV12-3/TRBV12-4 | ASSWTKGAGGPQETQY
12 | TRBV3-1 | ASSQDGRWYEQY
12 | TRBV20-1 | SAMASVGTDTQY
14 | TRBV6-6 | ASSYRKGSRTDTQY
12 | TRBV5-6 | ASSLWVLNSPLH